A single sample gave rise to the 15 T cell receptor beta chains below, sequenced in a study of monozygotic twins with inflammatory bowel disease. TCRdb re-analyzed the 5' RACE reads; it lists each CDR3 protein once, without DNA. This repertoire includes approximately 200,000 distinct CDR3 sequences. Source material: blood. The origin of the receptors is a human donor with ulcerative colitis or Crohn's disease, or a healthy co-twin of an affected twin (not recorded which).

V and J are TRBV5-1 and TRBJ1-3. Germline-derived CDR1 and CDR2 are SGHRS and YFSETQ. CDR3 size: 13 residues. The CDR3 is CASSVGSGNTIYF.

The gene calls are TRBV10-3 and TRBJ2-3; with no DNA, the TCRdb D assignment of TRBD2 cannot be verified. CDR1 is ENHRY, CDR2 SYGVKD, per germline. The CDR3 is 14 residues long. The CDR3 spells CAAWSGGSTDTQYF.

The chain joins TRBV29-1 to TRBJ2-7; TCRdb proposes TRBD1, but this gene call is untestable without DNA. The germline gives CDR1 SQVTM, CDR2 ANQGSEA. This CDR3 is built from 15 residues. CDR3 residues: CSVLRGQGYSYEQYF.

The rearrangement links TRBV5-5 to TRBJ2-7; TCRdb's D call, TRBD1, is unchecked because there is no DNA. This CDR3 spans 16 amino acids. CDR1 is SGHKS and CDR2 is YYEKEE in the germline V gene (reference sequence). This chain's CDR3 is CASSFLPGQGAYEQYF. The full variable domain, completed using reference TRBV5-5 and TRBJ2-7, is DAGVTQSPTHLIKTRGQQVTLRCSPISGHKSVSWYQQVLGQGPQFIFQYYEKEERGRGNFPDRFSARQFPNYSSELNVNALLLGDSALYLCASSFLPGQGAYEQYFGPGTRLTVT.

The V call is TRBV12-3 or TRBV12-4, the J call TRBJ2-2; TCRdb reports TRBD1, a call that lacks DNA to check it against. The CDR3 has 15 amino acids. CDR3 sequence reads: CASRAGTENTGELFF.

The gene calls are TRBV20-1 and TRBJ2-3. The CDR3 totals 12 residues. Germline CDR1 and CDR2: DFQATT and SNEGSKA (reference sequence). CDR3 loop: CSASVWADTQYF.

This chain links TRBV24-1 with TRBJ2-1; absent DNA, TCRdb's TRBD1 call cannot be checked. Germline assignment: CDR1 KGHDR and CDR2 SFDVKD. The CDR3 has 16 residues. The CDR3 protein is CATSDSGGGSYNEQFF.

V is TRBV19 and J is TRBJ1-3; with no DNA, the TCRdb D assignment of TRBD1 cannot be verified. Germline assignment: CDR1 LNHDA and CDR2 SQIVND (reference sequence). CDR3 length: 15 amino acids. CDR3 protein: CASRRPGTGGNTIYF.

The rearrangement joins TRBV10-3 to TRBJ1-1; TCRdb reports TRBD1, a call that lacks DNA to check it against. The CDR3 totals 14 residues. CDR1 and CDR2 from the germline V gene are ENHRY and SYGVKD. The CDR3 is CATTGDRENTEAFF.

This chain joins TRBV5-1 and TRBJ1-2; the D call of TRBD1 rests on TCRdb alone, since no DNA is present to check it. The CDR3 is 15 amino acids. Germline CDR1 and CDR2: SGHRS and YFSETQ. The CDR3: CASSPTDREMDGYTF.

This rearrangement joins TRBV5-6 to TRBJ2-7; the D call of TRBD1 rests on TCRdb alone, since no DNA is present to check it. The CDR3 consists of 12 residues. Germline V gene lookup returns CDR1 SGHDT and CDR2 YYEEEE. CDR3 residues: CASSLGGDEQYF. Based on the CDR3 plus reference TRBV5-6 and TRBJ2-7, the full variable domain is DAGVTQSPTHLIKTRGQQVTLRCSPKSGHDTVSWYQQALGQGPQFIFQYYEEEERQRGNFPDRFSGHQFPNYSSELNVNALLLGDSALYLCASSLGGDEQYFGPGTRLTVT.

The chain carries TRBV9 and TRBJ2-3. Germline V gives CDR1 SGDLS, CDR2 YYNGEE. There are 15 residues in the CDR3. The CDR3 loop reads CASSGSGTSTDTQYF. The full variable domain, rest sourced from reference TRBV9 and TRBJ2-3, is DSGVTQTPKHLITATGQRVTLRCSPRSGDLSVYWYQQSLDQGLQFLIQYYNGEERAKGNILERFSAQQFPDLHSELNLSSLELGDSALYFCASSGSGTSTDTQYFGPGTRLTVL.

The J gene is TRBJ2-5, the V gene TRBV7-2. There are 14 residues in the CDR3. Per the germline V gene, CDR1 is SGHTA and CDR2 is FQGNSA. The CDR3 loop reads CASSLESRSGTQYF.

The chain's CDR3 is CASSLERGEQFF. V gene TRBV5-1 combines with J gene TRBJ2-1. Germline assignment: CDR1 SGHRS and CDR2 YFSETQ. This CDR3 has 12 residues.

This chain joins TRBV20-1 and TRBJ2-1; the TRBD1 assignment by TCRdb is unverifiable without DNA. The CDR3 length is 13 residues. The germline V gene has CDR1 DFQATT and CDR2 SNEGSKA (reference sequence). The CDR3 sequence is CSASGFPYNEQFF.